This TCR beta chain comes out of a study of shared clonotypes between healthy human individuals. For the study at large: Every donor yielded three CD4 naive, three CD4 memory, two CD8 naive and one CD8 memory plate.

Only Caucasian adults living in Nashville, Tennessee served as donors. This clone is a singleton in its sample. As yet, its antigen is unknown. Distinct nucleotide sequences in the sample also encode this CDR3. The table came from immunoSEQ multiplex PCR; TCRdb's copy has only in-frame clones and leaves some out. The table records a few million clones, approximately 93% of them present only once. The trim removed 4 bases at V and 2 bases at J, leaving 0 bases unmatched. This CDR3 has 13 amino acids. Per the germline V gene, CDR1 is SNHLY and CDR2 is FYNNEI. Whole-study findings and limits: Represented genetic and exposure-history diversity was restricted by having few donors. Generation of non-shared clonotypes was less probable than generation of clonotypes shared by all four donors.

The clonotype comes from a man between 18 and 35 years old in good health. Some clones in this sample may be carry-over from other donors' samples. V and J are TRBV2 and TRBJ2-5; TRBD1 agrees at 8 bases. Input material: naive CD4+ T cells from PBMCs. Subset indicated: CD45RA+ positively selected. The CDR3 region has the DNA TGTGCCAGCAGTGGACAGGGGCAAGAGACCCAGTACTTC. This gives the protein CASSGQGQETQYF.